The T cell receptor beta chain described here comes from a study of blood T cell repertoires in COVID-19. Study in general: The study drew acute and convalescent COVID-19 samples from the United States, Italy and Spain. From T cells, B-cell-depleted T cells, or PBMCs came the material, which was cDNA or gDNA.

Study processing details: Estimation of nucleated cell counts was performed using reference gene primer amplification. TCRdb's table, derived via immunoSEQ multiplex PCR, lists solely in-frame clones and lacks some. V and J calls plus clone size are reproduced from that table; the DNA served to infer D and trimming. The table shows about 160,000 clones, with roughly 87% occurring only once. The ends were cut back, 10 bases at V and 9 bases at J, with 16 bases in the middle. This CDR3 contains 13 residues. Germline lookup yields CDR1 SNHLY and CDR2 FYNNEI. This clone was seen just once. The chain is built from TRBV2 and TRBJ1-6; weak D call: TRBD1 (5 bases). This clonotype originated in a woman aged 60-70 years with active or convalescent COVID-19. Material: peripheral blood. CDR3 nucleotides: TGTGCCACCCATGAGGACGGGGGTTCACCCCTCCACTTT. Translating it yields CATHEDGGSPLHF. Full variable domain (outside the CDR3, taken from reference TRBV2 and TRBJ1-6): EPEVTQTPSHQVTQMGQEVILRCVPISNHLYFYWYRQILGQKVEFLVSFYNNEISEKSEIFDDQFSVERPDGSNFTLKIRSTKLEDSAMYFCATHEDGGSPLHFGNGTRLTVT.